One sample yielded the 9 T cell receptor beta chains listed below, sequenced in a study of blood T cell repertoires in COVID-19. Generated by immunoSEQ multiplex PCR, the TCRdb table keeps only in-frame clones and is missing some. Of 25,000 to 30,000 clones listed, about 85% were seen once; the top ten hold more than 20%. Specimen: peripheral blood. The source is a human donor in a cohort sampled during active COVID-19.

The chain joins TRBV15 to TRBJ2-7, with 9 bases identical to TRBD2. The CDR3 has 16 amino acids. Germline V lookup: CDR1 LNHNV, CDR2 YYDKDF (reference sequence). Trimming at V came to 3 bases and at J to 4 bases, leaving 10 bases not matched to a gene. The CDR3 sequence: CATSRSPPSGDYEQYF. In nucleotides, the CDR3 is TGTGCCACCAGCAGGTCCCCGCCTAGCGGGGATTACGAGCAGTACTTC.

This clone was detected only a few times. This rearrangement joins TRBV30 to TRBJ1-1; no clear D gene. This CDR3 comprises 12 residues. Germline V gene lookup returns CDR1 GTSNPN and CDR2 SVGIG (reference sequence). Trimming cost V 2 bases and J 1 base, with 5 bases left between them. CDR3 nucleotide sequence: TGTGCCTGGAGTCGCGAGAACACTGAAGCTTTCTTT. It specifies CAWSRENTEAFF.

The gene calls are TRBV27 and TRBJ1-1; TRBD1 is a possible D gene (6 bases). Germline assignment: CDR1 MNHEY and CDR2 SMNVEV (reference sequence). The V gene lost 5 bases and the J gene lost 4 bases, with 14 bases spanning the gap. The CDR3 extends over 14 amino acids. CDR3 loop: CASSLKGGITEAFF. DNA of the CDR3: TGTGCCAGCAGTCTAAAGGGGGGGATCACTGAAGCTTTCTTT.

V gene TRBV6-2 or TRBV6-3 combines with J gene TRBJ2-2, with D perhaps TRBD2 (5 bases). V was clipped by 3 bases and J by 3 bases, with 8 bases between them. Germline CDR1 reads MNHEY; CDR2 reads SVGEGT. This CDR3 contains 14 residues. In nucleotides, the CDR3 is TGTGCCAGCAGTTATGAGGGTTACACCGGGGAGCTGTTTTTT. Translating gives CASSYEGYTGELFF.

The rearrangement uses TRBV2 and TRBJ1-1; TRBD1 agrees at 7 bases. The germline V gene encodes CDR1 SNHLY and CDR2 FYNNEI. Trimming took 6 bases from V and 4 from J; bases not matched to a gene: 5. This CDR3 has 13 residues. In DNA, the CDR3 is TGTGCCAGCAGGGCAGGGGGAGGCACTGAAGCTTTCTTT. It is translated as CASRAGGGTEAFF.

The V gene is TRBV5-1, the J gene TRBJ2-5, with 11 nucleotides matching TRBD2. Trimming took 4 bases from V and 2 from J; bases not matched to a gene: 10. The CDR3 sequence is 17 residues long. Germline CDR1 SGHRS, CDR2 YFSETQ. As DNA, the CDR3 is TGCGCCAGCAGCCTCATACCGGGACTAGCGGTTCAAGAGACCCAGTACTTC. It translates to CASSLIPGLAVQETQYF.

The chain joins TRBV19 to TRBJ2-1, with D unclear. Germline V CDR1 and CDR2: LNHDA, SQIVND (reference sequence). V gave up 5 bases and J gave up 9 bases, with 14 bases separating them. The CDR3 extends over 13 amino acids. CDR3 in amino acids: CASSDILRAEQFF. The CDR3 DNA is TGTGCCAGTAGTGACATCCTCCGTGCTGAGCAGTTCTTC.

The genes are TRBV18 and TRBJ1-6, with D unclear. Germline CDR1 KGHSH, CDR2 LQKENI. This CDR3 region has 15 residues. V lost 0 bases, J lost 9 bases, and 12 bases lay in between. The CDR3 coding sequence is TGTGCCAGCTCACCACCGACCCCCCGAGGTTCACCCCTCCACTTT. This encodes CASSPPTPRGSPLHF.

J is TRBJ1-2 and V is TRBV29-1; D gene ambiguous. The germline V gene has CDR1 SQVTM and CDR2 ANQGSEA. V was clipped by 3 bases and J by 0 bases, with 5 bases between them. The CDR3 runs 12 residues. The CDR3 bases are TGCAGCGTTGAGAGGTCTAACTATGGCTACACCTTC. It is translated as CSVERSNYGYTF.